This TCR beta chain was identified in a study of OX40 agonist ivuxolimab in advanced cancers. Overall study context: Age averaged 60 years (range roughly 23 to 90), and approximately 80% were male. Three patients had partial responses: one hepatocellular carcinoma, two cutaneous melanoma.

The V segment lost 0 bases and the J segment 2 bases; nucleotides outside the gene matches: 18. The CDR3 has 21 residues. Germline V gene lookup returns CDR1 MGHRA and CDR2 YSYEKL. Measured with immunoSEQ multiplex PCR; TCRdb has only the in-frame clones, and not every one. The table shows around 61,000 clones, with 80% to 85% occurring only once. The origin of this receptor is an adult with an advanced solid tumor such as melanoma, head and neck, liver or kidney cancer. The specimen comprised CD4+ or CD8+ T cells sorted from blood, sampled in a trial of the OX40 agonist ivuxolimab. The V gene is TRBV4-1, the J gene TRBJ2-2; TRBD2 aligns across 7 bases. The CDR3 here is CASSQDGEGGFPHLNTGELFF. The CDR3 DNA reads TGCGCCAGCAGCCAAGATGGGGAGGGTGGGTTCCCGCATCTAAACACCGGGGAGCTGTTTTTT.